A selection of T cell receptor beta chains follows, all from one sample in a study of blood T cell repertoires in COVID-19. TCRdb keeps only in-frame clones here, not all; method: immunoSEQ multiplex PCR. The sample has some 160,000 clones; under 90% are singletons. What was sequenced was PBMCs or T cells enriched from blood (not recorded which). These TCRs come from a woman in her 50s who had recovered from COVID-19. CDR3s include the opening cysteine and the closing phenylalanine or tryptophan. Each record gives: clone size, D gene, V gene, J gene, CDR3 protein, CDR3 DNA. D genes are given only for firm matches. Expanded clones get a size class; other rows say once, few or many, or leave the size out.

abundance: -; d_gene: -; v_gene: TRBV20-1; j_gene: TRBJ2-3; CDR3aa: CSAPRDTQYF; CDR3nt: TGCAGTGCTCCCAGGGATACGCAGTATTTT
abundance: -; d_gene: -; v_gene: TRBV5-6; j_gene: TRBJ1-1; CDR3aa: CASSLRGAGAMYTEAFF; CDR3nt: TGTGCCAGCAGCTTGAGGGGGGCGGGAGCTATGTACACTGAAGCTTTCTTT
abundance: -; d_gene: TRBD1; v_gene: TRBV6-5; j_gene: TRBJ1-1; CDR3aa: CASSYDGTGIAEAFF; CDR3nt: TGTGCCAGCAGTTACGACGGGACAGGGATCGCTGAAGCTTTCTTT
abundance: -; d_gene: -; v_gene: TRBV7-9; j_gene: TRBJ1-5; CDR3aa: CASSDTNQPQHF; CDR3nt: TGTGCCAGCAGCGACACTAATCAGCCCCAGCATTTT
abundance: -; d_gene: -; v_gene: TRBV6-5; j_gene: TRBJ1-2; CDR3aa: CASSYYREQGYTF; CDR3nt: TGTGCCAGCAGTTATTACAGGGAGCAAGGCTACACCTTC
abundance: -; d_gene: -; v_gene: TRBV6-5; j_gene: TRBJ1-6; CDR3aa: CASSYDRGSSPLHF; CDR3nt: TGTGCCAGCAGTTACGATAGGGGTTCTTCACCCCTCCACTTT
abundance: -; d_gene: TRBD2; v_gene: TRBV7-9; j_gene: TRBJ2-2; CDR3aa: CASGGGRTGELFF; CDR3nt: TGTGCCAGCGGGGGGGGACGCACCGGGGAGCTGTTTTTT
abundance: -; d_gene: -; v_gene: TRBV3-1/TRBV3-2; j_gene: TRBJ1-4; CDR3aa: CASSQVPDEKLFF; CDR3nt: TGTGCCAGCAGCCAAGTCCCAGATGAAAAACTGTTTTTT
abundance: -; d_gene: TRBD1; v_gene: TRBV27; j_gene: TRBJ1-6; CDR3aa: CASKTGGVNSPLHF; CDR3nt: TGTGCCAGCAAGACAGGGGGCGTAAATTCACCCCTCCACTTT
abundance: -; d_gene: TRBD1; v_gene: TRBV2; j_gene: TRBJ2-5; CDR3aa: CASSGQGLNQETQYF; CDR3nt: TGTGCCAGCAGTGGACAGGGATTAAACCAAGAGACCCAGTACTTC
abundance: -; d_gene: TRBD1; v_gene: TRBV6-6; j_gene: TRBJ2-2; CDR3aa: CASRRTGASPGELFF; CDR3nt: TGTGCCAGCAGAAGGACAGGGGCAAGTCCCGGGGAGCTGTTTTTT
abundance: -; d_gene: -; v_gene: TRBV28; j_gene: TRBJ1-2; CDR3aa: CASGTTSRVNGYTF; CDR3nt: TGTGCCAGCGGCACTACCTCGCGGGTTAATGGCTACACCTTC
abundance: -; d_gene: -; v_gene: TRBV28; j_gene: TRBJ2-7; CDR3aa: CASRTGGKGEQYF; CDR3nt: TGTGCCAGCAGAACCGGGGGTAAGGGGGAGCAGTACTTC
abundance: once; d_gene: -; v_gene: TRBV7-2; j_gene: TRBJ2-3; CDR3aa: CASSFLDTQYF; CDR3nt: TGTGCCAGCAGCTTCTTGGATACGCAGTATTTT
abundance: -; d_gene: -; v_gene: TRBV4-3; j_gene: TRBJ1-3; CDR3aa: CASSQGRQARNTIYF; CDR3nt: TGCGCCAGCAGCCAAGGACGTCAGGCTAGAAACACCATATATTTT
abundance: -; d_gene: TRBD1; v_gene: TRBV11-2; j_gene: TRBJ2-7; CDR3aa: CASSHDRGPPQQYF; CDR3nt: TGTGCCAGCAGCCACGACAGGGGACCTCCCCAGCAGTACTTC
abundance: -; d_gene: TRBD2; v_gene: TRBV10-3; j_gene: TRBJ2-1; CDR3aa: CAISNLGGSSYNEQFF; CDR3nt: TGTGCCATCAGTAACCTGGGGGGGAGTTCCTACAATGAGCAGTTCTTC
abundance: once; d_gene: -; v_gene: TRBV11-2; j_gene: TRBJ2-5; CDR3aa: CASSSVRGVETQYF; CDR3nt: TGTGCCAGCAGCTCTGTTCGCGGGGTAGAGACCCAGTACTTC
abundance: -; d_gene: TRBD2; v_gene: TRBV7-3; j_gene: TRBJ2-1; CDR3aa: CASSSGRSSYNEQFF; CDR3nt: TGTGCCAGCAGCTCCGGGAGGAGCTCCTACAATGAGCAGTTCTTC
abundance: -; d_gene: -; v_gene: TRBV18; j_gene: TRBJ2-7; CDR3aa: CASSYSGRVSYEQYF; CDR3nt: TGTGCCAGCTCATACTCCGGCAGGGTCTCGTACGAGCAGTACTTC
abundance: -; d_gene: -; v_gene: TRBV2; j_gene: TRBJ2-5; CDR3aa: CASTQGWETQYF; CDR3nt: TGTGCCAGCACCCAGGGTTGGGAGACCCAGTACTTC
abundance: -; d_gene: TRBD1; v_gene: TRBV2; j_gene: TRBJ2-7; CDR3aa: CASMLGDRGYEQYF; CDR3nt: TGTGCCAGCATGCTGGGGGACAGGGGCTACGAGCAGTACTTC